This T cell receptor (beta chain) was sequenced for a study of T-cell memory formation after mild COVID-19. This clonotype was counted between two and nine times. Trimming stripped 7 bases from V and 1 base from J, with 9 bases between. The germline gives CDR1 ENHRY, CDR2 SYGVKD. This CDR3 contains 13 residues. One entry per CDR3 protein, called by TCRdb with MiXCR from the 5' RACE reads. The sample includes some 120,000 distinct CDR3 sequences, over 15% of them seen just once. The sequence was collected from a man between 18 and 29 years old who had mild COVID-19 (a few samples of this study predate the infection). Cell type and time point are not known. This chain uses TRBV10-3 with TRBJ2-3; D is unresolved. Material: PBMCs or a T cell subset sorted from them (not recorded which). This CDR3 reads CAITRGGTDTQYF. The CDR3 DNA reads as TGTGCCATCACCCGCGGCGGCACAGATACGCAGTATTTT.